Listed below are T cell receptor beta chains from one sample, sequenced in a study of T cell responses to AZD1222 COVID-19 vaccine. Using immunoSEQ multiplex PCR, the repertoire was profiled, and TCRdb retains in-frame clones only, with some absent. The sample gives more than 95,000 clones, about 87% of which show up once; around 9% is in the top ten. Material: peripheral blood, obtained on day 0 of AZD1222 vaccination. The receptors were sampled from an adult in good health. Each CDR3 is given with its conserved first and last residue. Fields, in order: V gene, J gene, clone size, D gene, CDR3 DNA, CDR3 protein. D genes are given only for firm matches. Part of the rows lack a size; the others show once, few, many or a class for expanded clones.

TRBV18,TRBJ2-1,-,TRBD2,TGTGCCAGCTCACCGGCCGCCGTAGGGCTAGCGGGACGATTCAATGAGCAGTTCTTC,CASSPAAVGLAGRFNEQFF
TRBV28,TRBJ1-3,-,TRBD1,TGTGCCAGCAGTTTACCGACAGGGACCTTAAACACCATATATTTT,CASSLPTGTLNTIYF
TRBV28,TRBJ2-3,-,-,TGTGCCACCGGGGGCCAGCAAACGGATACGCAGTATTTT,CATGGQQTDTQYF
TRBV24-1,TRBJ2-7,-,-,TGTGCCACCAGTGACCGGGGCCGTCAGGACTACGAGCAGTACTTC,CATSDRGRQDYEQYF
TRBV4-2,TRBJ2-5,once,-,TGTGCCAGCAGCCAAGAAAACTGGCAAGAGACCCAGTACTTC,CASSQENWQETQYF
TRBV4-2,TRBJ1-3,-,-,TGTGCCAGCAGCCAAGAACCGGGCCAAGGAGGAAACACCATATATTTT,CASSQEPGQGGNTIYF
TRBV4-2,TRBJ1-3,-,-,TGTGCCAGCAGCCAGCCCGGTAACTCTGGAAACACCATATATTTT,CASSQPGNSGNTIYF
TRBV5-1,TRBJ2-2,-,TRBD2,TGCGCCAGCAGGCTAGCGGGGGTCAACACCGGGGAGCTGTTTTTT,CASRLAGVNTGELFF
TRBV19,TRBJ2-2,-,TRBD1,TGTGCCAGTAAGAGACAGGGGGATACCGGGGAGCTGTTTTTT,CASKRQGDTGELFF
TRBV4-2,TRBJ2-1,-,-,TGTGCCAGCAGCCAAGCCCCGGTCTCATACAATGAGCAGTTCTTC,CASSQAPVSYNEQFF
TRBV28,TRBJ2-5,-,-,TGTGCCAGCAGTGACCGGGACGTTTCATCAAGGGAGACCCAGTACTTC,CASSDRDVSSRETQYF
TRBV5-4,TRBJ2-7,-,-,TGTGCCAGCAGCCAAGGGGGGGCTCCCTACGAGCAGTACTTC,CASSQGGAPYEQYF
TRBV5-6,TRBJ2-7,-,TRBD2,TGTGCCAGCAGCTCGGGACTAGCGGGGGGGCCCCCCGAGCAGTACTTC,CASSSGLAGGPPEQYF
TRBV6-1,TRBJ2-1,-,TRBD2,TGTGCCAGCAGTGAAGCCGGGGCGGGAGGGAAGGAGCAGTTCTTC,CASSEAGAGGKEQFF
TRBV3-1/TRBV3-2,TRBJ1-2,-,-,TGTGCCAGCAGCCAAGGTCCCAGGGATCATGGCTACACCTTC,CASSQGPRDHGYTF
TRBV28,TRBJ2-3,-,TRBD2,TGTGCCAGCAGTTTCAGCGGGAGTCTGACAGATACGCAGTATTTT,CASSFSGSLTDTQYF
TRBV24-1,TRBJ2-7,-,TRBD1,TGTGCCACCAGTGATCAGACAGGGAATCGGTACGAGCAGTACTTC,CATSDQTGNRYEQYF
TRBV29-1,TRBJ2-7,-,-,TGCAGCGTTGGGTCGCCCGGTGCTCGATACGAGCAGTACTTC,CSVGSPGARYEQYF
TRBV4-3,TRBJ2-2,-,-,TGCGCCAGCAGCCAAGATTCAGGGGAGCTGTTTTTT,CASSQDSGELFF
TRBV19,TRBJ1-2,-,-,TGTGCCAGTAGTATAGAAGGCTTCGGGGGCCTCGGCTACACCTTC,CASSIEGFGGLGYTF
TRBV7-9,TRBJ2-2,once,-,TGTGCCAGCAGCCCCCAGGGGAACACCGGGGAGCTGTTTTTT,CASSPQGNTGELFF
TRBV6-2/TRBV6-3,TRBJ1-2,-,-,TGTGCCAGCAGCCCCCAAACAAGTGGCTACACCTTC,CASSPQTSGYTF
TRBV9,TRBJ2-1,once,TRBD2,TGTGCCAGCAGCGTAACTAGCGGCGATGAGCAGTTCTTC,CASSVTSGDEQFF
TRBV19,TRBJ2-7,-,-,TGTGCCAGTACCCTGGGGTCGGGAGAGCAGTACTTC,CASTLGSGEQYF
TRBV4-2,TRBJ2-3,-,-,TGTGCCAGCAGCCAAGCCATCTCTCAGGGAAGAACGCAGTATTTT,CASSQAISQGRTQYF
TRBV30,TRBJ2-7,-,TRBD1,TGTGCCTGGAGGGACAGGGGTTACGAGCAGTACTTC,CAWRDRGYEQYF
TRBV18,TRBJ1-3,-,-,TGTGCCAGCTCCTACACCTCTGGAAACACCATATATTTT,CASSYTSGNTIYF
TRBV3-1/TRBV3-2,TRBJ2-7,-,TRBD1,TGTGCCAGCAGCCGAAAATCGGGACAGGGTTCCTCCTACGAGCAGTACTTC,CASSRKSGQGSSYEQYF
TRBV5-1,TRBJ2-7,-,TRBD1,TGCGCCAGCAGCTACGGACAGGCCTATCCCTCCTACGAGCAGTACTTC,CASSYGQAYPSYEQYF
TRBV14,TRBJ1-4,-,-,TGTGCCAGCAGCCAAGGAATTGGCGGCGGGGGTGAAAAACTGTTTTTT,CASSQGIGGGGEKLFF
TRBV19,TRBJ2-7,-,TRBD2,TGTGCCAGTAGTAACCCGGCCGGGGGGTCAACCTACGAGCAGTACTTC,CASSNPAGGSTYEQYF
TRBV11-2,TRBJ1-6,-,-,TGTGCCAGCAGCTCAAGGGCAGCCAGCTCCTATAATTCACCCCTCCACTTT,CASSSRAASSYNSPLHF
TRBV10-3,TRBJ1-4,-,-,TGTGCCATCAGTAAGATGAGGGGGTATGAAAAACTGTTTTTT,CAISKMRGYEKLFF
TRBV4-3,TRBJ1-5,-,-,TGCGCCAGCAGCCAAGACGGGACGGGAAATCAGCCCCAGCATTTT,CASSQDGTGNQPQHF
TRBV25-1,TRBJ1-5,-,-,TGTGCCAGCAGTGAATTTACGGGCCCGAGGAGCAATCAGCCCCAGCATTTT,CASSEFTGPRSNQPQHF
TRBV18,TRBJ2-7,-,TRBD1,TGTGCCAGCTCATTCCGGACAGGGTCGGACGAGCAGTACTTC,CASSFRTGSDEQYF
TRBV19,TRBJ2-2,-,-,TGTGCCAGTAGACTGGAGCTCTCCACCGGGGAGCTGTTTTTT,CASRLELSTGELFF
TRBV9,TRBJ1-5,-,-,TGTGCCAGCAGCGTAGCCGTACCCCAGGAATCCGGAAATCAGCCCCAGCATTTT,CASSVAVPQESGNQPQHF
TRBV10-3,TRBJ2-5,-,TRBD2,TGTGCCATCAGTGACCCAGGACTAGCGGGGGGAAAGACCCAGTACTTC,CAISDPGLAGGKTQYF
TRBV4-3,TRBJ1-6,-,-,TGCGCCAGCAGCCAAGCGATCGCGTTTAATTCACCCCTCCACTTT,CASSQAIAFNSPLHF
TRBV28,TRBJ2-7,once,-,TGTGCCAGCAGTTTAATGGGAGGGACAGCTAGCTCCTACGAGCAGTACTTC,CASSLMGGTASSYEQYF
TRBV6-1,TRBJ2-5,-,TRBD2,TGTGCCAGCAGTGAGATGAGCGGGGGGGCACTTTTACGGGAGACCCAGTACTTC,CASSEMSGGALLRETQYF
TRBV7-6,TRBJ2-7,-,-,TGTGCCAGCAGCCTATTTCAGGGGTCCGAGCAGTACTTC,CASSLFQGSEQYF
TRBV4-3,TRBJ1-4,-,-,TGCGCCAGCAGCCTCTCACAGGGAACTAATGAAAAACTGTTTTTT,CASSLSQGTNEKLFF
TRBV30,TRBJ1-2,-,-,TGTGCCTGGAGTCGACTAAGGACGGGGAGCATCTATGGCTACACCTTC,CAWSRLRTGSIYGYTF